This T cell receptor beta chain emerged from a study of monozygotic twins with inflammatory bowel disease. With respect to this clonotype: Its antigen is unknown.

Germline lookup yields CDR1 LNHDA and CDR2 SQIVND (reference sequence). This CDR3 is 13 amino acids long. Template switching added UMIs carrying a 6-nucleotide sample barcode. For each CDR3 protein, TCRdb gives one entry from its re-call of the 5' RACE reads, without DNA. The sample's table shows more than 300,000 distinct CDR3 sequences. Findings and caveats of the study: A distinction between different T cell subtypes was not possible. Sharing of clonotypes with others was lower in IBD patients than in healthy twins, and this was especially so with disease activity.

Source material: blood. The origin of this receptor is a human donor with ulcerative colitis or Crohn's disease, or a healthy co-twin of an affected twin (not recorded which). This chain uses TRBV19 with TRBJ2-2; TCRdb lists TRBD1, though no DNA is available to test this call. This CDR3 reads CASSGTGVGELFF.